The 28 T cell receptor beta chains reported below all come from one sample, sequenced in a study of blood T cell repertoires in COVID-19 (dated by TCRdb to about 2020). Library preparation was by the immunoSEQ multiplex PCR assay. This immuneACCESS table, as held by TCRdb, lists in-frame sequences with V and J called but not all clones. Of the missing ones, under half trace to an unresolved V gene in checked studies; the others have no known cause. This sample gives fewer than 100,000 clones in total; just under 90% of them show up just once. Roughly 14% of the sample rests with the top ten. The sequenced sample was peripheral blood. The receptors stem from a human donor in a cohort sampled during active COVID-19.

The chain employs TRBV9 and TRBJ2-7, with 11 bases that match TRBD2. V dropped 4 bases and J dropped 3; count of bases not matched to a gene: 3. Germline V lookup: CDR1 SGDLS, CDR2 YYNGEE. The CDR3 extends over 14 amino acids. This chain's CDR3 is CASSPSGRFYEQYF. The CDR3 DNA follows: TGTGCCAGCAGCCCTAGCGGGAGGTTCTACGAGCAGTACTTC.

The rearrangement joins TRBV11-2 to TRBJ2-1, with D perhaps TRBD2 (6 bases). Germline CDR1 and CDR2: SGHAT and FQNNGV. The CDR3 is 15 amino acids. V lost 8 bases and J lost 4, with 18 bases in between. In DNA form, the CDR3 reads TGTGCCAGCCGTCGACCAGGGAGGCTATACAATGAGCAGTTCTTC. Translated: CASRRPGRLYNEQFF.

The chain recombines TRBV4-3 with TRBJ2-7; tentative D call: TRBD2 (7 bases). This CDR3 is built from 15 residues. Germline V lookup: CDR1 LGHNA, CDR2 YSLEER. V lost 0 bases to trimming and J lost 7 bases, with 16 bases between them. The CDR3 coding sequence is TGCGCCAGCAGCCAAGACGATGGACAGCGGGGTGAGCAGTACTTC. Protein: CASSQDDGQRGEQYF.

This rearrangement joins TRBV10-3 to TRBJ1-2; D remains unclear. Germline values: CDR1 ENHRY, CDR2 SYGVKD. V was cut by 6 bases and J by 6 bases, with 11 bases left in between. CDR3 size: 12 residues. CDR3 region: CAIRGRSHGYTF. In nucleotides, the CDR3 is TGTGCCATCAGGGGGAGGAGCCATGGCTACACCTTC.

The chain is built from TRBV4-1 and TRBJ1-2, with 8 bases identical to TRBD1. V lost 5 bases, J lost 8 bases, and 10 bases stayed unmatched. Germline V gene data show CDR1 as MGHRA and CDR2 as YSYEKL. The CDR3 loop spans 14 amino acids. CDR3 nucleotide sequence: TGCGCCAGCAGCAATAGGGACAGGAACGGCGGCTACACCTTC. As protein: CASSNRDRNGGYTF.

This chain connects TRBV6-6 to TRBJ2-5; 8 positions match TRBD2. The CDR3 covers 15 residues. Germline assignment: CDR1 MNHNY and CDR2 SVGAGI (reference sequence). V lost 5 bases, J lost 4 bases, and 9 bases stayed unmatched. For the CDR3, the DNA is TGTGCCAGCAGTCACGGGGGACTAGAAAGAGAGACCCAGTACTTC. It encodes CASSHGGLERETQYF.

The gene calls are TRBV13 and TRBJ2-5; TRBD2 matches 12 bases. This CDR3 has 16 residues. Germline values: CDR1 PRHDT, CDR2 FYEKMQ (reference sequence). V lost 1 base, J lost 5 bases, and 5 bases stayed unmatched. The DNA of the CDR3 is TGTGCCAGCAGCTTAGTAACTAGCGGGAGGTCGGAGACCCAGTACTTC. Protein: CASSLVTSGRSETQYF. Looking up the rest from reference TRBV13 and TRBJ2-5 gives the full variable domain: AAGVIQSPRHLIKEKRETATLKCYPIPRHDTVYWYQQGPGQDPQFLISFYEKMQSDKGSIPDRFSAQQFSDYHSELNMSSLELGDSALYFCASSLVTSGRSETQYFGPGTRLLVL.

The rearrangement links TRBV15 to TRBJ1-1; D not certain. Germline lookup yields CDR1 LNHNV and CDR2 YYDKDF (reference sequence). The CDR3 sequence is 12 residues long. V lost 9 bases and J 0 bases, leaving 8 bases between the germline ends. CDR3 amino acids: CATQFLNTEAFF. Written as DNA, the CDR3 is TGTGCCACTCAGTTCCTGAACACTGAAGCTTTCTTT.

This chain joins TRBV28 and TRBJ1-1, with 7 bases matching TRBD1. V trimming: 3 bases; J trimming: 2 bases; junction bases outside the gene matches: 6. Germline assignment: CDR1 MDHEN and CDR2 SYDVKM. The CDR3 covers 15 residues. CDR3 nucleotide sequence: TGTGCCAGCAGTTTTGGTGGGACAGCTAACACTGAAGCTTTCTTT. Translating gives CASSFGGTANTEAFF.

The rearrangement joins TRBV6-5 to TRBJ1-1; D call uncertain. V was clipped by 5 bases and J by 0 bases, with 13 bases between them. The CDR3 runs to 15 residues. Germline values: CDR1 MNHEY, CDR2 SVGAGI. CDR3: CASSPTQVLNTEAFF. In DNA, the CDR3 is TGTGCCAGCAGTCCCACTCAGGTTTTGAACACTGAAGCTTTCTTT.

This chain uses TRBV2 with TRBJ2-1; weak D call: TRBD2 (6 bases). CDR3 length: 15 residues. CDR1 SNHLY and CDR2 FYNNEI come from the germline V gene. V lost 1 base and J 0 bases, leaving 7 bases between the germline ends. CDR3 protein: CASSEGRGSYNEQFF. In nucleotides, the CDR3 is TGTGCCAGCAGTGAAGGGCGGGGCTCCTACAATGAGCAGTTCTTC.

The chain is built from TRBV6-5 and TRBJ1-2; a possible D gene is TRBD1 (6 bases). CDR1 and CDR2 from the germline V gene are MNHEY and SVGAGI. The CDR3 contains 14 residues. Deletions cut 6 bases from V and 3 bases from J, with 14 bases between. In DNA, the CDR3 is TGTGCCAGCAGACAACAGGGATTATACTATGGCTACACCTTC. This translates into CASRQQGLYYGYTF.

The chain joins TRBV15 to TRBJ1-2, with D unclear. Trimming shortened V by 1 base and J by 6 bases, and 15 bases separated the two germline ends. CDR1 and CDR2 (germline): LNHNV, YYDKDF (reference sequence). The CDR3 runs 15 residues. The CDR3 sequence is CATSRVPHIADGYTF. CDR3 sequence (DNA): TGTGCCACCAGCAGAGTACCCCACATCGCAGATGGCTACACCTTC.

The CDR3 region is CASSPSRAGANVLTF. CDR3 bases: TGTGCCAGCTCACCAAGCAGGGCTGGGGCCAACGTCCTGACTTTC. This sequence joins TRBV18 and TRBJ2-6; D is perhaps TRBD1 (5 bases). Germline values: CDR1 KGHSH, CDR2 LQKENI. This CDR3 has 15 residues. The ends were cut back, 2 bases at V and 2 bases at J, with 7 bases in the middle.

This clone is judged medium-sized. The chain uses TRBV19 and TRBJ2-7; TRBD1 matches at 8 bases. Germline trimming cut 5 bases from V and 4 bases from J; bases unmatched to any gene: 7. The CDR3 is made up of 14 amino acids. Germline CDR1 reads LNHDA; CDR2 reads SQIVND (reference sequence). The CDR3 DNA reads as TGTGCCAGTAGTCAAACAAGACAGGGGTACGAGCAGTACTTC. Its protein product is CASSQTRQGYEQYF.

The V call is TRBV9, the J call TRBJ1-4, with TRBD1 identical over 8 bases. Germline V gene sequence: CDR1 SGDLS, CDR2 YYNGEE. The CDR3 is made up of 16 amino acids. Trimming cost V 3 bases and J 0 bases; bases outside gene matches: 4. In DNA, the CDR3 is TGTGCCAGCAGCGAGACAGGGGAGGCAACTAATGAAAAACTGTTTTTT. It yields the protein CASSETGEATNEKLFF.

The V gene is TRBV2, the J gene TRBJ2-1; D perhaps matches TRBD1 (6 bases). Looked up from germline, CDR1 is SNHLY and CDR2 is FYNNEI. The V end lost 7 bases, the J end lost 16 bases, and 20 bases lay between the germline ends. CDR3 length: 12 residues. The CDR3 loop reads CASTQPKGVSFF. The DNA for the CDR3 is TGTGCCAGCACACAGCCGAAGGGGGTCAGCTTCTTC. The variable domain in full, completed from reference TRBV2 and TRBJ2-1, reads EPEVTQTPSHQVTQMGQEVILRCVPISNHLYFYWYRQILGQKVEFLVSFYNNEISEKSEIFDDQFSVERPDGSNFTLKIRSTKLEDSAMYFCASTQPKGVSFFGPGTRLTVL.

The CDR3 DNA follows: TGTGCCACTGCTTCGGGGGGGGGAGAGACCCAGTACTTC. Its protein is CATASGGGETQYF. The chain combines TRBV6-6 with TRBJ2-5; 8 positions agree with TRBD2. There are 13 residues in the CDR3. V was clipped by 10 bases and J by 4 bases; unmatched bases: 8. Germline V gene sequence: CDR1 MNHNY, CDR2 SVGAGI (reference sequence).

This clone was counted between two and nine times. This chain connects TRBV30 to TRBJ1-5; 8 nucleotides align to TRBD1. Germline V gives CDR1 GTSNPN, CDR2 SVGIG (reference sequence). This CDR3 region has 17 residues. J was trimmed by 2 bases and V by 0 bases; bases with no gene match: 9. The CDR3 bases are TGTGCCTGGAGTGTATTCCCCGACAGGGGAGGCAATCAGCCCCAGCATTTT. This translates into CAWSVFPDRGGNQPQHF.

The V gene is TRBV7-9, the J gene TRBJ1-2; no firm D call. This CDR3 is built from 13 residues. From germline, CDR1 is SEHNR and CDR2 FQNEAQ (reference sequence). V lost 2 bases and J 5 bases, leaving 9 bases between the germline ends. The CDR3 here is CASSLPGGYGYTF. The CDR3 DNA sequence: TGTGCCAGCAGCTTACCGGGAGGGTATGGCTACACCTTC. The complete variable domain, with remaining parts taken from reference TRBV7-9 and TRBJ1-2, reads DTGVSQNPRHKITKRGQNVTFRCDPISEHNRLYWYRQTLGQGPEFLTYFQNEAQLEKSRLLSDRFSAERPKGSFSTLEIQRTEQGDSAMYLCASSLPGGYGYTFGSGTRLTVV.

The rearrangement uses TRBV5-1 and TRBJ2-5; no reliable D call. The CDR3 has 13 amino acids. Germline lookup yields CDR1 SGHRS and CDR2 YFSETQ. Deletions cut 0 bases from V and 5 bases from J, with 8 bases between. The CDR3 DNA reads TGCGCCAGCAGCTTGGATATGAGGGAGACCCAGTACTTC. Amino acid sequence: CASSLDMRETQYF. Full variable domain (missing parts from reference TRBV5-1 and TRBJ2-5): KAGVTQTPRYLIKTRGQQVTLSCSPISGHRSVSWYQQTPGQGLQFLFEYFSETQRNKGNFPGRFSGRQFSNSRSEMNVSTLELGDSALYLCASSLDMRETQYFGPGTRLLVL.

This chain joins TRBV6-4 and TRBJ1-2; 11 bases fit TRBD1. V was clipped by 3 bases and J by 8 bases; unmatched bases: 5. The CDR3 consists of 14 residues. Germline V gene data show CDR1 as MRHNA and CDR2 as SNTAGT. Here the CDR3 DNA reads TGTGCCAGCAGTGAGGGACAGGGGGTGAGCGGCTACACCTTC. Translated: CASSEGQGVSGYTF.

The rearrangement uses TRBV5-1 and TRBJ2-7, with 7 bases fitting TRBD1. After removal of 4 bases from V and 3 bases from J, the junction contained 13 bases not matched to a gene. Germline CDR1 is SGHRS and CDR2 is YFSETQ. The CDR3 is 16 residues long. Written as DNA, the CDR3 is TGCGCCAGCAGCCCACCAACGACAGGGACAGACTACGAGCAGTACTTC. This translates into CASSPPTTGTDYEQYF. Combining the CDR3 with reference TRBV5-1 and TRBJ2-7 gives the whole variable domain KAGVTQTPRYLIKTRGQQVTLSCSPISGHRSVSWYQQTPGQGLQFLFEYFSETQRNKGNFPGRFSGRQFSNSRSEMNVSTLELGDSALYLCASSPPTTGTDYEQYFGPGTRLTVT.

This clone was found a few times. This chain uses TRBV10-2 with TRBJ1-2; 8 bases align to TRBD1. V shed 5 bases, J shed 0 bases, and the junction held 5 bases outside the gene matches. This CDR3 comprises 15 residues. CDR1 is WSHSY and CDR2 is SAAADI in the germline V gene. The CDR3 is CASSPRGQANYGYTF. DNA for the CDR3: TGCGCCAGCAGTCCTAGGGGACAGGCTAACTATGGCTACACCTTC.

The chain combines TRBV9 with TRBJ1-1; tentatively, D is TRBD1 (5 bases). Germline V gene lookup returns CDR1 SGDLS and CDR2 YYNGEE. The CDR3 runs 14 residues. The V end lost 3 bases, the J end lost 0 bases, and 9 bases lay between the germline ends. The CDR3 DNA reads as TGTGCCAGCAGCGACGAACAGGTGAACACTGAAGCTTTCTTT. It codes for CASSDEQVNTEAFF.

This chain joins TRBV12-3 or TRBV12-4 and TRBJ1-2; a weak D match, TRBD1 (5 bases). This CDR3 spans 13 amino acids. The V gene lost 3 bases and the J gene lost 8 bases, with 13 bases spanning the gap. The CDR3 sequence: CASSFRDLRGYTF. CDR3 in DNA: TGTGCCAGCAGTTTCAGGGATTTGAGAGGCTACACCTTC.

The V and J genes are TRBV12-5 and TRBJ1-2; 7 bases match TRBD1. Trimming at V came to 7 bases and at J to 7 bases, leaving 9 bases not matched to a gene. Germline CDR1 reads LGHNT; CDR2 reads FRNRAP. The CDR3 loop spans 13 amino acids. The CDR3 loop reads CASALRDSGGYTF. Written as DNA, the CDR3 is TGTGCTAGTGCCCTTCGGGACAGTGGTGGCTACACCTTC.

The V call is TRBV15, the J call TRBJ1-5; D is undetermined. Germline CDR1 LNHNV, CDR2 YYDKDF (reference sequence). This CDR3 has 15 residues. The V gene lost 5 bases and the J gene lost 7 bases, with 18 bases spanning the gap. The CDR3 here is CATSFGGRVGQPQHF. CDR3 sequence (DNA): TGTGCCACCAGCTTTGGCGGGCGTGTTGGGCAGCCCCAGCATTTT. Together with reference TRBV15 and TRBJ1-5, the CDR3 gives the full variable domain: DAMVIQNPRYQVTQFGKPVTLSCSQTLNHNVMYWYQQKSSQAPKLLFHYYDKDFNNEADTPDNFQSRRPNTSFCFLDIRSPGLGDTAMYLCATSFGGRVGQPQHFGDGTRLSIL.